Sequencing of this T cell receptor beta chain was carried out in a study of cytomegalovirus exposure and HLA in healthy donors (dated by TCRdb to about 2017). Background for the entire study: An earlier analysis of about 560 of the donors reported 276 Gb of sequence data and approximately 120 million unique TCR beta sequences obtained from about 179 million T cells. An early release covering some 640 HLA-typed donors comprised approximately 290 gigabases of sequencing data and some 79 million unique TCR sequences. Because of strong linkage in the cohort, a few DR-DQ haplotypes were treated as single units for association and clustering. In addition to the first cohort of roughly 700 subjects, a separate validation cohort of 120 different subjects was used. Of the roughly 400 genotyped donors, less than 90% were placed in the genetic ancestry cluster associated with self-reported Caucasian donors. The T cell repertoires of several hundred subjects were profiled by immunosequencing and related to cytomegalovirus serostatus. Alongside the repertoire data, information on donor age, sex, ethnicity and CMV serostatus was compiled. A later analysis re-analyzed previously published TCR beta repertoires from several hundred donors and added high-resolution HLA genotyping to study TCR occurrence patterns. HLA typing covered class I and class II loci at four-digit resolution. Every discovery cohort repertoire had been produced on one sequencing platform. An earlier analysis of some 500 of the donors used high-throughput TCR beta sequencing to judge whether each TCR beta V gene segment behaved as functional or pseudogenic. The study aimed to test whether signatures of past pathogen exposure could be identified by cataloging public T cell receptors. Among roughly 400 genotyped donors of the cohort, an average of approximately 200,000 unique TCR beta nucleotide sequences was sequenced per donor, of which approximately 18% were non-productive. The number of typed donors differed by locus: roughly 620-630 for A, B, C, DRB1 and DQB1; approximately 530 for DQA1; around 580 for DPA1; and 400 to 480 for DPB1. In a later genetic analysis, genome-wide SNP genotypes for about three fifths of the roughly 670 donors were used, and that subset was treated as a discovery cohort. The later analysis used no new phenotypic data to find candidate immune exposures, relying instead on TCR beta sequences and their occurrence across donors. To predict cytomegalovirus infection status, the study combined high-throughput TCR immunosequencing, statistical association of individual TCRs with disease status, and machine learning.

In total, fewer than 750 healthy bone marrow donors made up the cohort. All cohort members were sampled while nominally healthy, although unrecorded immune exposures were likely present. The donor was CMV seropositive and was included in the group of 250 to 350 seropositive cohort members. A peripheral blood sample was collected from each donor, and TCR beta sequencing was performed on peripheral blood mononuclear cells. Genomic DNA was extracted from the blood cell samples with the Qiagen DNeasy Blood Extraction Kit. Trimming costs V 8 bases and J 13 bases, and their ends lie 12 bases apart. For CDR1 and CDR2, the germline V gene lists SNHLY and FYNNEI. Taken from cysteine to phenylalanine, the CDR3 has 10 residues. Only CDR3 DNA is held: 30 bases, read in frame from base 1. On this clone itself: No cognate antigen has been identified for it. No base-level quality is on record; no much larger clone is a single base apart.

Library prep was done by the immunoSEQ multiplex PCR assay. The multiplex PCR relied on a mix of 60 forward primers for TCR Vbeta segments and 13 reverse primers for TCR Jbeta segments. Amplification of the CDR3 region of rearranged TCR beta genes was performed with a multiplex PCR assay on genomic DNA. Amplified TCR beta libraries were sequenced as 87-base-pair reads on the Illumina HiSeq System. Turning to the authors' computational methods: A later analysis counted about 80 million unique TCR beta chains across the 550 to 700 repertoires, and about 10 million of these chains were shared by at least two donors. Raw reads were error-corrected and collapsed into unique sequences with a nearest-neighbor algorithm that merged closely related sequences to remove PCR and sequencing errors. V, D and J gene segments were assigned by aligning CDR3 sequences to IMGT reference sequences. For a sequence to be retained, a match of at least six nucleotides to both a V gene segment and a J gene segment was required. Rearrangements were called productive when the CDR3 lacked stop codons and stayed in frame with V and J; all others were non-productive. CDR3 was defined according to IMGT convention as the region running from the second conserved V-encoded cysteine to the conserved J-encoded phenylalanine. Sequences without an unambiguous match to a single V gene segment were excluded from the earlier analysis of 450 to 650 of the donors. An earlier analysis of 450 to 650 of the donors called V segments functional above 56.7% productive rearrangements and segregating when the between-donor standard deviation exceeded 5%. To diagnose cytomegalovirus status from the catalog of TCR beta chain sequences, a statistical classification framework was built. V and J gene assignment, in a later analysis, came from comparing TCR nucleotide sequences with IMGT/GENE-DB human TR gene sequences. Using the TCRdist pipeline, a later analysis assigned CDR3 sequences along with most-parsimonious VDJ recombination scenarios. A later analysis defined each TCR beta chain by its CDR3 amino acid sequence plus V-gene family, and excluded reads lacking a unique V-gene family. To address suspected cross-contamination and a sequencing artifact, a later analysis removed around 590 highly shared, low-generation-probability nucleotide sequences. In a later analysis, a clonal expansion index was calculated for each public chain from normalized within-repertoire ranks of inferred template counts. In a later analysis, generation probabilities were computed using a VDJ recombination model fitted to out-of-frame rearrangements, and the results were checked against IGoR. Hypergeometric tests were used in a later analysis to score TCR-TCR, TCR-HLA and TCR-CMV co-occurrence, with a repertoire-size bias correction applied to the TCR pairs. In a later analysis, false discovery rates were estimated by permuting HLA or CMV assignments 20 times. In a later analysis, co-occurring TCRs were grouped with DBSCAN, and TCRdist sequence similarity was added when clustering was performed within HLA-allele-positive subsets. Co-occurrence clustering excluded repertoires with fewer than 30,000 or more than 120,000 public chains, plus five with anomalous nucleotide sharing. TCRdb carries this immuneACCESS record with in-frame sequences only. Its versions omit some clonotypes, under half of them owing to an unresolved V gene in the studies checked, with the rest unexplained. V, J and clone size are those of that table, while D and trimming were read from the DNA. This sample holds about 120,000 clones; 75% were observed only once. The ten largest clones add up to less than 3% of the sample.

Summary of the overall study and its limitations: A further reported finding was that TCR beta sequences accurately predicted the HLA-A and HLA-B alleles for most subjects in the first cohort. In a later genetic analysis, fewer N-insertions in productive TCRs were reported among donors in an Asian-associated ancestry cluster than the roughly 710-donor mean. A later analysis found that TCR association rates varied across HLA loci, with DRB1 alleles showing the most associated TCRs and HLA-C alleles the fewest. A later analysis found that HLA-associated TCR beta chains were more clonally expanded and had lower generation probabilities than equally common non-associated chains. A group of highly shared sequence variants was considered likely to be a technical artifact of the sequencing pipeline. The authors suggested that the approach could potentially be generalized to other disease states and immunological phenotypes. Sequencing depth was assumed to be roughly uniform across donors in the presence/absence analyses, though that assumption may not hold. Roughly 17 rarely observed V segments, including chromosome 9 orphons, were excluded from the earlier analysis of a few hundred of the donors because counts were too low. In vitro tests confirmed that a few of the cytomegalovirus-associated TCR beta chains recognize cytomegalovirus antigens. A later analysis associated 15,000 or so TCR beta sequences with specific HLA alleles at a false discovery rate of 0.05. For the cohort, immune exposure information was limited to CMV serostatus. Most TCR sequences were seen in very few donors, while some public TCRs were found in many individuals. Because some donors lacked HLA typing at each locus, the association tests relied only on the typed subset. In both the original and validation cohorts, the classifier was reported to diagnose cytomegalovirus status with high specificity and sensitivity. The study listed 164 TCR beta chains as associated with cytomegalovirus. In this cohort, only TCR beta chains were sequenced, and detectable features were limited by the absence of alpha or paired-chain data. In a later analysis, several top co-occurrence clusters were reported to appear linked to parvovirus B19, influenza, CMV and Epstein-Barr virus. V-gene and J-gene trimming of TCR beta chains was associated with a missense DCLRE1C variant in a later genetic analysis, and the association was replicated in an independent cohort. Linkage disequilibrium might explain the correlated functional status among segregating V segments, but an unknown experimental factor could not be ruled out. When HLA alleles, especially DR and DQ, strongly co-occurred, TCR associations were difficult to assign to individual alleles. In an earlier analysis of some 500 of the donors, most TCR beta V segments appeared in productive rearrangements about 87% or about 30% of the time, broadly matching IMGT annotations. The 87-base-pair reads could not distinguish some IMGT-functional V segments, including TRBV6-2 and TRBV6-3, so those segments were excluded. A later analysis found that most CMV-associated TCR beta chains appeared HLA-restricted, with HLA associations seemingly driven largely by CMV exposure.

The sequence derives from a woman in her thirties or forties in good health and CMV-seropositive. Recombination linked TRBV2 to TRBJ2-1; TRBD2 is a possible D gene, resting on 6 matching bases. Source material: PBMCs. The CDR3 corresponds to CASYETRQFF. The nucleotide sequence is TGTGCCAGCTACGAGACTAGACAGTTCTTC.